The 20 T cell receptor beta chains below were found in one sample sequenced in a study of monozygotic twins with inflammatory bowel disease. TCRdb reprocessed the 5' RACE reads and stores each CDR3 protein as one record, lacking DNA. The sample table includes about 380,000 distinct CDR3 sequences. Sequenced material: blood. These receptors all stem from a human donor with ulcerative colitis or Crohn's disease, or a healthy co-twin of an affected twin (not recorded which).

This chain connects TRBV7-8 to TRBJ1-3; TCRdb picks TRBD1, but there is no DNA to check that call. Looked up from germline, CDR1 is SGHVS and CDR2 is FQNEAQ. The length of the CDR3 is 17 residues. Here the CDR3 reads CASSSPLGTVIGNTIYF.

The CDR3 here is CASKREEAAYGYTF. V is TRBV6-1 and J is TRBJ1-2. Germline V gene lookup returns CDR1 MNHNS and CDR2 SASEGT. The CDR3 length is 14 residues.

The V call is TRBV18, the J call TRBJ2-1; TCRdb lists TRBD2, though no DNA is available to test this call. CDR3 length equals 20 residues. CDR1 and CDR2 from the germline V gene are KGHSH and LQKENI. CDR3 in amino acids: CASSPPATSGGARFHNEQFF. The full variable domain, with the rest looked up from reference TRBV18 and TRBJ2-1, is NAGVMQNPRHLVRRRGQEARLRCSPMKGHSHVYWYRQLPEEGLKFMVYLQKENIIDESGMPKERFSAEFPKEGPSILRIQQVVRGDSAAYFCASSPPATSGGARFHNEQFFGPGTRLTVL.

This sequence joins TRBV12-3 or TRBV12-4 and TRBJ2-7. The CDR3 runs 14 residues. Here the CDR3 reads CASSFLGSSYEQYF.

The chain joins TRBV6-1 to TRBJ2-3; TCRdb calls TRBD1, which cannot be checked without DNA. CDR3 length: 18 residues. CDR1 and CDR2 from the germline V gene are MNHNS and SASEGT. CDR3 sequence reads: CASSRTGGRWDYTDTQYF.

This chain links TRBV14 with TRBJ1-6; there is no DNA to check the TCRdb D call of TRBD1. Germline V gives CDR1 SGHDN, CDR2 FVKESK. The CDR3 consists of 15 residues. Here the CDR3 reads CASSQVSRQGGPLHF.

The chain combines TRBV9 with TRBJ2-2; TCRdb's D call of TRBD1 is untestable without DNA. The CDR3 consists of 15 residues. Germline V lookup: CDR1 SGDLS, CDR2 YYNGEE. The CDR3 loop is CASSAGTPNTGELFF.

The chain links TRBV25-1 to TRBJ2-1; TCRdb proposes TRBD1, but this gene call is untestable without DNA. From germline, CDR1 is MGHDK and CDR2 SYGVNS. The length of the CDR3 is 15 residues. Here the CDR3 reads CASSEGQGVYNEQFF.

The chain uses TRBV7-2 and TRBJ2-3; TCRdb returns TRBD1, unconfirmable since there is no DNA. The CDR3 covers 15 residues. Looked up from germline, CDR1 is SGHTA and CDR2 is FQGNSA. The CDR3 here is CASSNTGISTDTQYF.

The rearrangement links TRBV3-1 to TRBJ2-5; absent DNA, TCRdb's TRBD2 call cannot be checked. CDR1 LGHDT and CDR2 YNNKEL come from the germline V gene (reference sequence). This CDR3 is built from 20 residues. The CDR3 sequence: CASSNRYRAGLPAYGETQYF.

The chain joins TRBV12-3 or TRBV12-4 to TRBJ2-1; TCRdb designates TRBD1, a call that cannot be tested without DNA. CDR3 length: 11 residues. The CDR3 sequence: CAIEGTDEQFF.

CDR3 sequence: CASSTGLALYNEQFF. The chain combines TRBV12-3 or TRBV12-4 with TRBJ2-1; TCRdb names TRBD2, which stays unverified in the absence of DNA. This CDR3 has 15 amino acids.

CDR3 protein: CASSLGAGGADQETQYF. V gene TRBV11-2 combines with J gene TRBJ2-5; the D gene TCRdb calls, TRBD2, cannot be checked with no DNA. The CDR3 is 17 amino acids. The germline CDR1 and CDR2 sequences are SGHAT and FQNNGV. The entire variable domain, with the rest obtained from reference TRBV11-2 and TRBJ2-5, is as follows: EAGVAQSPRYKIIEKRQSVAFWCNPISGHATLYWYQQILGQGPKLLIQFQNNGVVDDSQLPKDRFSAERLKGVDSTLKIQPAKLEDSAVYLCASSLGAGGADQETQYFGPGTRLLVL.

This sequence joins TRBV6-5 and TRBJ1-1. From germline, CDR1 is MNHEY and CDR2 SVGAGI. The CDR3 is made up of 16 amino acids. The CDR3 sequence: CASSYDEDLMNTEAFF.

The rearrangement joins TRBV7-7 to TRBJ2-5. The CDR3 runs 15 residues. CDR1 is SSHAT, CDR2 FNYEAQ, per germline (reference sequence). The CDR3 loop reads CASSRVNRDQETQYF.

The chain combines TRBV24-1 with TRBJ1-5. Germline-derived CDR1 and CDR2 are KGHDR and SFDVKD. The CDR3 runs to 16 residues. The CDR3 reads CATSGSPQSGNQPQHF.

CDR3 sequence reads: CASSQEGSGDSGANVLTF. The chain is built from TRBV4-1 and TRBJ2-6; TCRdb selects TRBD2, and the lack of DNA leaves this call unchecked. Germline loops: CDR1 MGHRA, CDR2 YSYEKL. The CDR3 spans 18 residues.

This sequence joins TRBV5-6 and TRBJ2-1; TCRdb picks TRBD2, but there is no DNA to check that call. This CDR3 is 16 amino acids long. CDR1 is SGHDT and CDR2 is YYEEEE in the germline V gene. CDR3 residues: CASSFPPSSSYNEQFF.

This chain links TRBV5-1 with TRBJ1-1; TCRdb names TRBD1, which stays unverified in the absence of DNA. The germline V gene has CDR1 SGHRS and CDR2 YFSETQ. CDR3 length: 14 amino acids. The CDR3 sequence is CASSRSTGNTEAFF.

The chain uses TRBV9 and TRBJ2-1. Germline loops: CDR1 SGDLS, CDR2 YYNGEE. The length of the CDR3 is 15 residues. CDR3 protein: CASSVAVSSYNEQFF.